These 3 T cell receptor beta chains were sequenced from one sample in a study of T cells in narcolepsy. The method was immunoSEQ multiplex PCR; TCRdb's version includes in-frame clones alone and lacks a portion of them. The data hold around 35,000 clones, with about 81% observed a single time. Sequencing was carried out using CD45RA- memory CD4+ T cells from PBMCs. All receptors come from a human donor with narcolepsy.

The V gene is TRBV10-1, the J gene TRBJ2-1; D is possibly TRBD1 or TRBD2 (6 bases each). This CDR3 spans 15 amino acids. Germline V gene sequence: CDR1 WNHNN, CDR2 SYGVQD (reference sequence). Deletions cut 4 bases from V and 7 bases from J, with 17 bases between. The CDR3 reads CASSGAGGRGNEQFF. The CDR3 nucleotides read TGCGCCAGCAGTGGCGCCGGGGGCCGAGGAAATGAGCAGTTCTTC.

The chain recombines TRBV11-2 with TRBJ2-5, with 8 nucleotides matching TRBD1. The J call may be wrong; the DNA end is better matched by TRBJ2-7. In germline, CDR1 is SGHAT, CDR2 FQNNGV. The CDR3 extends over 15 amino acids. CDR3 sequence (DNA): TGTGCCAGCAGCTTAGGGACAGGGCCTATCTACGAGCAGTACTTC. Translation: CASSLGTGPIYEQYF.

This chain's CDR3 is CASSSPGDPASTDTQYF. DNA of the CDR3: TGTGCCAGCAGTTCCCCCGGGGATCCGGCTAGCACAGATACGCAGTATTTT. The chain recombines TRBV28 with TRBJ2-3; D might be TRBD2 (5 bases). From germline, CDR1 is MDHEN and CDR2 SYDVKM. Trimming stripped 4 bases from V and 0 bases from J, with 17 bases between. The CDR3 is 17 amino acids.